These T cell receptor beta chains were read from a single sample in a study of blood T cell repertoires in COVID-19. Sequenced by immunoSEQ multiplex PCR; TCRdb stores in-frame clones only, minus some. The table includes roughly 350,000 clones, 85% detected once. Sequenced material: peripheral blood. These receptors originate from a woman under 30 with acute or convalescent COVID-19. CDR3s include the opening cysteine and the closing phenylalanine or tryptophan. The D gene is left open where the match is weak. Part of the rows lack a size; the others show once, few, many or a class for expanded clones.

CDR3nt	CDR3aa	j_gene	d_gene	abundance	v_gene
TGTGCCAGCAGCCAAGATCTTGGGTCGGGTCCCTACAATGAGCAGTTCTTC	CASSQDLGSGPYNEQFF	TRBJ2-1	-	-	TRBV3-1/TRBV3-2
TGTGCCAGCAGACGGACAGGGGAGGTCTATGGCTACACCTTC	CASRRTGEVYGYTF	TRBJ1-2	TRBD1	-	TRBV5-8
TGTGCCAGCAGTCTTGGGGACAGCCAACCGAACACTGAAGCTTTCTTT	CASSLGDSQPNTEAFF	TRBJ1-1	TRBD1	-	TRBV28
TGTGCCAGTAGTATTCAGGGTTATAGCAATCAGCCCCAGCATTTT	CASSIQGYSNQPQHF	TRBJ1-5	-	-	TRBV19
TGCGCCAGCAGCTTGTCCCAGGGGTCTGACGAGCAGTACTTC	CASSLSQGSDEQYF	TRBJ2-7	-	-	TRBV5-1
TGTGCCAGCTCAACAACAGGGAAGGACACCGGGGAGCTGTTTTTT	CASSTTGKDTGELFF	TRBJ2-2	-	-	TRBV2
TGTGCCAGCAGGGGCAGCCCCAATCAGCCCCAGCATTTT	CASRGSPNQPQHF	TRBJ1-5	-	-	TRBV2
TGTGCCAGCAGTTTACCACCCTCAGACAGGGCTCGTCAGCCCCAGCATTTT	CASSLPPSDRARQPQHF	TRBJ1-5	TRBD1	-	TRBV28
TGTGCCAGCAGCGATGGGGACAGTAATTCACCCCTCCACTTT	CASSDGDSNSPLHF	TRBJ1-6	TRBD1	-	TRBV9
TGTGCCAGCAGTACCGGGACTAGCGGGACCAATGAGCAGTTCTTC	CASSTGTSGTNEQFF	TRBJ2-1	TRBD2	-	TRBV27
TGTGCCAGCAGCGCACTCCGGGGGTCCCAAGAGACCCAGTACTTC	CASSALRGSQETQYF	TRBJ2-5	-	-	TRBV9
TGTGCCACCAGCACTAGGGACAGTTACTATGGCTACACCTTC	CATSTRDSYYGYTF	TRBJ1-2	TRBD1	-	TRBV15
TGCGCCAGCGGGGATAGCGGGAGTGTATCCTACAATGAGCAGTTCTTC	CASGDSGSVSYNEQFF	TRBJ2-1	TRBD2	-	TRBV10-1
TGCGCCAGCAGCCAAGGTATACAGGAGCCCTTGAACACTGAAGCTTTCTTT	CASSQGIQEPLNTEAFF	TRBJ1-1	-	once	TRBV4-1
TGTGCCTGGGAGAGGCTTTATGGCTACACCTTC	CAWERLYGYTF	TRBJ1-2	-	-	TRBV30
TGCAGCATTCGACAGAACACCGGGGAGCTGTTTTTT	CSIRQNTGELFF	TRBJ2-2	-	-	TRBV29-1
TGTGCCAGCTCACCACCACACCAACAGTGCTACGAGCAGTACTTC	CASSPPHQQCYEQYF	TRBJ2-7	-	-	TRBV18
TGTGCGAGCAACCGGGGGGCAAACTATGGCTACACCTTC	CASNRGANYGYTF	TRBJ1-2	-	-	TRBV28
TGTGCCAGGAGACCGGGACTAGCGGGGGGGCCTCCGCCCGCAGATACGCAGTATTTT	CARRPGLAGGPPPADTQYF	TRBJ2-3	TRBD2	once	TRBV6-4
TGTGCCAGCAGCCGACAGGGTTTGAATTCACCCCTCCACTTT	CASSRQGLNSPLHF	TRBJ1-6	TRBD1	-	TRBV6-5
TGTGCCAGCAGCTTAAGGGGTAGGGGGACTAGCGGCGACTCGAGCTCCTACGAGCAGTACTTC	CASSLRGRGTSGDSSSYEQYF	TRBJ2-7	TRBD2	-	TRBV7-3
TGTGCCAGCAGTCCGCCAGCGGGAGGACTCACCGGGGAGCTGTTTTTT	CASSPPAGGLTGELFF	TRBJ2-2	TRBD2	few	TRBV2
TGTGCCAGCAGCTTAGGAGGCTTAGCGGGAGGGGGAGAGACCCAGTACTTC	CASSLGGLAGGGETQYF	TRBJ2-5	TRBD2	-	TRBV11-2
TGCGCCAGCAGCCAAGGACTAGCGGGAGATTCAGATACGCAGTATTTT	CASSQGLAGDSDTQYF	TRBJ2-3	TRBD2	-	TRBV5-1
TGTGCCAGCAGTCCAGTAACAGGGGTTGCTTTCTTT	CASSPVTGVAFF	TRBJ1-1	TRBD1	-	TRBV12-3/TRBV12-4
TGTGCCAGCAGTACACCGGATACGCAGTATTTT	CASSTPDTQYF	TRBJ2-3	-	-	TRBV6-5
TGTGCCAGCAGCTTGGCGTCCGGGACAGGGACAGATACGCAGTATTTT	CASSLASGTGTDTQYF	TRBJ2-3	TRBD1	-	TRBV5-6
TGTGCCAGCAGTCACGACATGGTCTATGGCTACACCTTC	CASSHDMVYGYTF	TRBJ1-2	-	-	TRBV12-3/TRBV12-4
TGTGCCAGCAGTTTCAAAAAGGGGTACGAGCAGTACTTC	CASSFKKGYEQYF	TRBJ2-7	-	-	TRBV27
TGCGCCAGCAGCTTGCAGGGTAGCAACACCATATATTTT	CASSLQGSNTIYF	TRBJ1-3	-	-	TRBV5-1
TGTGCCAGCAGCTTGGTTGGAGTCGGGGAGACCCAGTACTTC	CASSLVGVGETQYF	TRBJ2-5	-	-	TRBV5-4
TGTGCCAGCAGCCAGGGCGGCAGGGATAGATCACCCCTCCACTTT	CASSQGGRDRSPLHF	TRBJ1-6	-	many	TRBV3-1/TRBV3-2
TGTGCCAGCAGCCCGGACCGGGACAGGGTCTCCGGGGAGCTGTTTTTT	CASSPDRDRVSGELFF	TRBJ2-2	-	-	TRBV21-1
TGTGCCAGTAGTGGGGCCAGGGGGCACGGCTACACCTTC	CASSGARGHGYTF	TRBJ1-2	TRBD1	-	TRBV19
TGTGCCAGCAGGGCCACGGGGGGATTTTACAATGAGCAGTTCTTC	CASRATGGFYNEQFF	TRBJ2-1	TRBD2	-	TRBV5-4
TGTGCCTGGAGTGGGCAGGGGCGCGCGGACTATGGCTACACCTTC	CAWSGQGRADYGYTF	TRBJ1-2	-	-	TRBV30
TGTGCCAGTAGAACAGGAGACTATGGCTACACCTTC	CASRTGDYGYTF	TRBJ1-2	-	-	TRBV19
TGTGCCAGCAAGGGGGCCGGCACCGGGGAGCTGTTTTTT	CASKGAGTGELFF	TRBJ2-2	TRBD1	-	TRBV6-5
TGTGCCAGCTCACGACAGGCGCCGAACACTGAAGCTTTCTTT	CASSRQAPNTEAFF	TRBJ1-1	-	many	TRBV18
TGTGCCAGCTCACCGACCGACAGGCGCATGAACACTGAAGCTTTCTTT	CASSPTDRRMNTEAFF	TRBJ1-1	-	-	TRBV18
TGTGCCAGCAGCGTAGGTGCACAGTCCTACGAGCAGTACTTC	CASSVGAQSYEQYF	TRBJ2-7	-	-	TRBV9
TGTGCCAGCAGTACCGGGACAGGGTACACAGATACGCAGTATTTT	CASSTGTGYTDTQYF	TRBJ2-3	TRBD1	many	TRBV7-2
TGCGCCAGCAGCCAGGCCAGAGGATATTATGGCTACACCTTC	CASSQARGYYGYTF	TRBJ1-2	-	few	TRBV4-1
TGTGCCACCAGCGCCAGGGGAGGGGATAATTCACCCCTCCACTTT	CATSARGGDNSPLHF	TRBJ1-6	-	many	TRBV15
TGTGCCAGCAGCGTAGGAGGGGAGGGTTACAATGAGCAGTTCTTC	CASSVGGEGYNEQFF	TRBJ2-1	TRBD2	once	TRBV9
TGTGCTAGTGGTTTTGGCGGGGGGGCCAATACGCAGTATTTT	CASGFGGGANTQYF	TRBJ2-3	TRBD2	-	TRBV12-5